A single sample is the source of the 8 T cell receptor beta chains below, sequenced in a study of cytomegalovirus exposure and HLA in healthy donors. Use of 60 Vbeta and 13 Jbeta primers characterized the PCR. Here immunoSEQ multiplex PCR was the method, and the copy in TCRdb shows in-frame clones only, minus some. The repertoire holds 100,000 to 130,000 clones, 60% to 80% seen once, with roughly 2% in the top ten. The source material was PBMCs. These receptor sequences come from a man between 18 and 35 years old in good health and CMV-seronegative.

This clone was recorded a few times. The CDR3 DNA is TGTGCCAGCAGTTTATCAGGAGGGGGCCGTCAGCCCCAGCATTTT. Translation: CASSLSGGGRQPQHF. V usage is TRBV27 and J usage is TRBJ1-5; 7 bases fit TRBD1. The CDR3 has 15 residues. CDR1 and CDR2 from the germline V gene are MNHEY and SMNVEV (reference sequence). With 0 bases clipped from V and 6 bases from J, the junction kept 5 bases outside the gene matches.

The V call is TRBV5-5, the J call TRBJ1-2, with D unclear. Germline CDR1 is SGHKS and CDR2 is YYEKEE (reference sequence). Trimming pared 3 bases from V and 4 bases from J, leaving 13 bases between. The CDR3 contains 14 residues. The CDR3 sequence: CASSSQPRGYGYTF. For the CDR3, the DNA is TGTGCCAGCAGCTCCCAACCTCGGGGCTATGGCTACACCTTC.

A single count supports this clone. V usage is TRBV15 and J usage is TRBJ2-3; 8 positions match TRBD2. J lost 6 bases, V lost 2 bases, and 10 bases had no gene match. The CDR3 runs to 16 residues. Germline-derived CDR1 and CDR2 are LNHNV and YYDKDF (reference sequence). DNA for the CDR3: TGTGCCACCAGCAGATCCCAGACGGGGGGGAGGGATACGCAGTATTTT. Translated: CATSRSQTGGRDTQYF.

The chain joins TRBV2 to TRBJ1-1; perhaps TRBD1 as D (6 bases). Deletions cut 7 bases from V and 5 bases from J, with 14 bases between. Germline CDR1 reads SNHLY; CDR2 reads FYNNEI. This CDR3 comprises 13 residues. CDR3 region: CASTRDTLTEAFF. In DNA form, the CDR3 reads TGTGCCAGCACCCGGGACACTTTAACTGAAGCTTTCTTT. The full variable domain, in which reference TRBV2 and TRBJ1-1 provide the parts outside the CDR3, is EPEVTQTPSHQVTQMGQEVILRCVPISNHLYFYWYRQILGQKVEFLVSFYNNEISEKSEIFDDQFSVERPDGSNFTLKIRSTKLEDSAMYFCASTRDTLTEAFFGQGTRLTVV.

CDR3 protein: CASSLSGLADTQYF. CDR3 bases: TGTGCCAGCAGCTTGTCCGGTCTGGCAGATACGCAGTATTTT. This chain connects TRBV5-4 to TRBJ2-3, with D uncertain. Germline assignment: CDR1 SGHNT and CDR2 YYREEE (reference sequence). The length of the CDR3 is 14 residues. V was trimmed by 1 base and J by 4 bases, leaving 10 bases between them.

V usage is TRBV18 and J usage is TRBJ2-3; 7 bases map to TRBD2. Germline CDR1 reads KGHSH; CDR2 reads LQKENI. Trimming at V came to 4 bases and at J to 4 bases, leaving 8 bases not matched to a gene. The CDR3 sequence is 15 residues long. CDR3 sequence: CASSLAGADSDTQYF. Written as DNA, the CDR3 is TGTGCCAGCTCACTCGCGGGAGCTGACTCAGATACGCAGTATTTT.

The genes are TRBV11-1 and TRBJ2-5; 8 nucleotides align to TRBD1. Germline V gene data show CDR1 as SGHAT and CDR2 as FQDESV (reference sequence). The CDR3 is 14 residues long. V dropped 1 base and J dropped 3; count of bases not matched to a gene: 1. DNA for the CDR3: TGTGCCAGCAGCTTAGGGACAGGGAAAGAGACCCAGTACTTC. Translated, it gives CASSLGTGKETQYF.

This sequence joins TRBV7-2 and TRBJ2-7; 12 bases map to TRBD2. Germline CDR1 reads SGHTA; CDR2 reads FQGNSA. The ends lost 5 bases at V and 3 bases at J; junction bases unmatched: 11. The CDR3 consists of 17 residues. Here the CDR3 DNA reads TGTGCCAGCAGCCTCCTAGCGGGGGGGATCCGGTTCTACGAGCAGTACTTC. This translates into CASSLLAGGIRFYEQYF.